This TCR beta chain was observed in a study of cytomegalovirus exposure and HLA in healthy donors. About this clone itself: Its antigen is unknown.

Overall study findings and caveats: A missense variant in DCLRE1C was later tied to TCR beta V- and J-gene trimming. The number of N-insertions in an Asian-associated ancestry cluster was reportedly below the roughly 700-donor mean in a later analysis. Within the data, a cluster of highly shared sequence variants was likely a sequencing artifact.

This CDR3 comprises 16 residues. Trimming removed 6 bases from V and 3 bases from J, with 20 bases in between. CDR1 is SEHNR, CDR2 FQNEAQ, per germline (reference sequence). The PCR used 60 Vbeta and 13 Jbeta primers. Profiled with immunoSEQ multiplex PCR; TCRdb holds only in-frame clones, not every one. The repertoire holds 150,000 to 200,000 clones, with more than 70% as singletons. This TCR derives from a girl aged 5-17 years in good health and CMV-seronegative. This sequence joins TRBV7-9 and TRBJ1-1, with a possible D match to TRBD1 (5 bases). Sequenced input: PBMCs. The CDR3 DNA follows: TGTGCCAGCAGAGCCCCAGTAGGGGTAGAAGACACTGAAGCTTTCTTT. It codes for CASRAPVGVEDTEAFF.